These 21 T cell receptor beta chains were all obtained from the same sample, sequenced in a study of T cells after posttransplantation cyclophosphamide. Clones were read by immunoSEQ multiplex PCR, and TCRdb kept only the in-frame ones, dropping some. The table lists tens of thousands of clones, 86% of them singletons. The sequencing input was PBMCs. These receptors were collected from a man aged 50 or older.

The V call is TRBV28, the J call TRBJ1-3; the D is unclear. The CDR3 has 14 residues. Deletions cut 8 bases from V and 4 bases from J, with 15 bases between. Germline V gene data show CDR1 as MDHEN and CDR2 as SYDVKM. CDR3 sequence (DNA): TGTGCCAGCGGTAAATACAGCCTCGGAAACACCATATATTTT. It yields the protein CASGKYSLGNTIYF.

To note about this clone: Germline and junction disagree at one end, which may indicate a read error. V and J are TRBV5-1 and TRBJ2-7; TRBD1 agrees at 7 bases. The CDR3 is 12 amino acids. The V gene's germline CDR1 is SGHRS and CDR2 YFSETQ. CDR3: CASSLEGTAEDF. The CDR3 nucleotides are TGCGCCAGCAGCTTGGAAGGGACAGCCGAGGACTTC.

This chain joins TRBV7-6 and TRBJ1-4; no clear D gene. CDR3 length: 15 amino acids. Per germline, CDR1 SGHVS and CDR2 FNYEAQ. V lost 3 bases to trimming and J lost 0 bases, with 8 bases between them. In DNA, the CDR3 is TGTGCCAGCAGCTTGCGGGGAGCAACTAATGAAAAACTGTTTTTT. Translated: CASSLRGATNEKLFF.

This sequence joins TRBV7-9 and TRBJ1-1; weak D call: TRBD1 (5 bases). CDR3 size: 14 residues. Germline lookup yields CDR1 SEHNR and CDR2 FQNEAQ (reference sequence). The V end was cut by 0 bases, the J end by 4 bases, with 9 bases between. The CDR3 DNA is TGTGCCAGCAGCTTAGCCCGGGGGAGCACTGAAGCTTTCTTT. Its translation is CASSLARGSTEAFF.

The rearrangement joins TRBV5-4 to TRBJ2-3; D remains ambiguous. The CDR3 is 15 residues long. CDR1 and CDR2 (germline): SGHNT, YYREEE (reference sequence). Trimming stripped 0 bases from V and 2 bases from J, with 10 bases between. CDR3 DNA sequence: TGTGCCAGCAGCTTGGTTGGCGGTTTCACAGATACGCAGTATTTT. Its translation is CASSLVGGFTDTQYF.

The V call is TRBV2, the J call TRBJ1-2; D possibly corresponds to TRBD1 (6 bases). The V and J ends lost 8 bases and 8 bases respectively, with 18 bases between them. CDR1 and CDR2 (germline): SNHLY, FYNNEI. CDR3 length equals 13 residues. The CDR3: CASVGTRGWGYTF. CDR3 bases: TGTGCCAGCGTCGGGACAAGAGGGTGGGGCTACACCTTC. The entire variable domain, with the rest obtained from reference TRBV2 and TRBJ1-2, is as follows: EPEVTQTPSHQVTQMGQEVILRCVPISNHLYFYWYRQILGQKVEFLVSFYNNEISEKSEIFDDQFSVERPDGSNFTLKIRSTKLEDSAMYFCASVGTRGWGYTFGSGTRLTVV.

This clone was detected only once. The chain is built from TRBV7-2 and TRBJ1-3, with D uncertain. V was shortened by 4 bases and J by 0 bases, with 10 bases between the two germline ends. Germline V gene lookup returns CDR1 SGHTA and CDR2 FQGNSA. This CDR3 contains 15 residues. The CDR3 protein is CASSSRTVSGNTIYF. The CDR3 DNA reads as TGTGCCAGCAGCTCGCGTACAGTCTCTGGAAACACCATATATTTT.

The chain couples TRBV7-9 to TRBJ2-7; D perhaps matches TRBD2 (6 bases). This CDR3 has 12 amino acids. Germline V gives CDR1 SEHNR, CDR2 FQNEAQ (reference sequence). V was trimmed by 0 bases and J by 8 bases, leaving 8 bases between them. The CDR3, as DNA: TGTGCCAGCAGCTTAGCGCGGGATAAGCAGTACTTC. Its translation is CASSLARDKQYF.

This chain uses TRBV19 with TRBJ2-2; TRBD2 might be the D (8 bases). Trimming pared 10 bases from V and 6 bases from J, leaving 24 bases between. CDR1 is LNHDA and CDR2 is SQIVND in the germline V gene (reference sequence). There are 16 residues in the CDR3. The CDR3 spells CATSGGGTAFPGELFF. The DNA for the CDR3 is TGTGCCACCTCCGGGGGGGGGACAGCCTTCCCCGGGGAGCTGTTTTTT.

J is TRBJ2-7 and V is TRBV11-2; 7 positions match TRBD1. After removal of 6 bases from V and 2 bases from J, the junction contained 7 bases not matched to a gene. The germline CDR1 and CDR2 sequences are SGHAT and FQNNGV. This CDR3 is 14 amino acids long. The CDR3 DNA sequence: TGTGCCAGCAGTCCGACAGGGATGACCTACGAGCAGTACTTC. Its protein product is CASSPTGMTYEQYF.

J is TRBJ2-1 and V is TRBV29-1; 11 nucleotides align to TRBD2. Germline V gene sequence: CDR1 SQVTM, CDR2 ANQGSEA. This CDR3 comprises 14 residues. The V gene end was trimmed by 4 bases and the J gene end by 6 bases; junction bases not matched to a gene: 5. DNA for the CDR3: TGCAGCGTTGGCCCTAGCGGGAGGTCCAATGAGCAGTTCTTC. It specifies CSVGPSGRSNEQFF.

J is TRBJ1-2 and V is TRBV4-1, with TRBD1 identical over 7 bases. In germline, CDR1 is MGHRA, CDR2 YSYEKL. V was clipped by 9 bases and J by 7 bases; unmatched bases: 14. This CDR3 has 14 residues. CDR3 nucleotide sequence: TGCGCCAGTCGAGGAGACAGGGCCGGTAGTGGCTACACCTTC. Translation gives CASRGDRAGSGYTF.

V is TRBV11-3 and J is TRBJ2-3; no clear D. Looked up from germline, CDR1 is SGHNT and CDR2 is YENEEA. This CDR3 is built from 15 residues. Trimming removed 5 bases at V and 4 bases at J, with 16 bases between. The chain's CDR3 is CASSAFTDGADTQYF. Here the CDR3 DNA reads TGTGCCAGCAGCGCATTCACCGACGGAGCAGATACGCAGTATTTT.

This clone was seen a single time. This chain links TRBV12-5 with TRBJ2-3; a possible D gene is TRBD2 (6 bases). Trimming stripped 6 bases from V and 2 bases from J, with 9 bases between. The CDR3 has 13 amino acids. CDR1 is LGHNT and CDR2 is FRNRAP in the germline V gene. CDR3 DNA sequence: TGTGCTAGTGGGGGGAGGTCCACAGATACGCAGTATTTT. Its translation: CASGGRSTDTQYF.

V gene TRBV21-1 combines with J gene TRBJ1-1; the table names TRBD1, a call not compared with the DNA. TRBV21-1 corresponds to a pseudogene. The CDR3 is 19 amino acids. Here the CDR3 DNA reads TGTGCCAGCAGCAAAGGAACGGGACAGCGTCAGAGTGAGAACACTGAAGCTTTCTTT. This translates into CASSKGTGQRQSENTEAFF.

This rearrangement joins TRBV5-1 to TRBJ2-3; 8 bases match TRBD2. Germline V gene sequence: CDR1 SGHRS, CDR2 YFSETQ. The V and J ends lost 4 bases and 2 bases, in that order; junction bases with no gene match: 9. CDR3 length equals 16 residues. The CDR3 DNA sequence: TGCGCCAGCAGCCCGGGAGGGGGGGCCCACACAGATACGCAGTATTTT. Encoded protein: CASSPGGGAHTDTQYF.

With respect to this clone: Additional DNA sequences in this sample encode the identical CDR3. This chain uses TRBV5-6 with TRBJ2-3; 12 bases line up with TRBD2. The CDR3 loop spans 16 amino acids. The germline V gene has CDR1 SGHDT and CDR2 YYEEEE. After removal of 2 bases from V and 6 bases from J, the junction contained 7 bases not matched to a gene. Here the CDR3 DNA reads TGTGCCAGCAGCTTAGGACTAGCGGGAAAGTTTGATACGCAGTATTTT. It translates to CASSLGLAGKFDTQYF.

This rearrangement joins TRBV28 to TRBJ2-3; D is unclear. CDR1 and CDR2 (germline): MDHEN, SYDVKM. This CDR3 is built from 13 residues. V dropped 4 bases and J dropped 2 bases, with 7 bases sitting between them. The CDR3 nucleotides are TGTGCCAGCAGTTACGCGATCACAGATACGCAGTATTTT. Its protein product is CASSYAITDTQYF.

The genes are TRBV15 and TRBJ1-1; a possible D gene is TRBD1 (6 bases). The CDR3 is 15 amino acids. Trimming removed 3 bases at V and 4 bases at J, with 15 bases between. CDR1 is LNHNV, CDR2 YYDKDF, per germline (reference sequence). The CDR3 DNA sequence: TGTGCCACCAGCAGTCCCGGGACACCGGCCACTGAAGCTTTCTTT. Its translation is CATSSPGTPATEAFF.

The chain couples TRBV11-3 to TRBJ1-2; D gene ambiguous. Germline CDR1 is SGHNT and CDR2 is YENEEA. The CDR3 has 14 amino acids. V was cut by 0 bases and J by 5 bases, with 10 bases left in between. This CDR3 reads CASSLDPQAYGYTF. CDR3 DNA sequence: TGTGCCAGCAGCTTAGATCCCCAGGCATATGGCTACACCTTC.

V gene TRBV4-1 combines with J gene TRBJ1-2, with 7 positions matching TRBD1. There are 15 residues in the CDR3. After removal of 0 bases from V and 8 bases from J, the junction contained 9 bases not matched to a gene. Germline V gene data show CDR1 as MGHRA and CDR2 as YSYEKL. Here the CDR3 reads CASSQDFVTGRGYTF. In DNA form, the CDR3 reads TGCGCCAGCAGCCAAGATTTCGTGACAGGGAGGGGCTACACCTTC.